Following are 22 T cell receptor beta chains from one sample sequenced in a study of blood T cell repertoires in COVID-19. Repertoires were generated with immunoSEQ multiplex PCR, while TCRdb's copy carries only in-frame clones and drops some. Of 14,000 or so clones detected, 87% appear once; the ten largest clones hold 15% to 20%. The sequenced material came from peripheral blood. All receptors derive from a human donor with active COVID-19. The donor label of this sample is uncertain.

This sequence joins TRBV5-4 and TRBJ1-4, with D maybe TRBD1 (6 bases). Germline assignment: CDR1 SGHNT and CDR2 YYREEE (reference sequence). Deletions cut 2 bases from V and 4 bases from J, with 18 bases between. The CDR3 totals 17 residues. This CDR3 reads CASSFTQGRRNNEKLFF. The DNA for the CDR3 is TGTGCCAGCAGCTTTACTCAGGGGCGCCGGAATAATGAAAAACTGTTTTTT.

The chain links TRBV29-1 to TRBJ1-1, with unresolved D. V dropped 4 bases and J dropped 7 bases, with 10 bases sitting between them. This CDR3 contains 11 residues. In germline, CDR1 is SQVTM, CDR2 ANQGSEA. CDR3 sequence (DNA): TGCAGCGTTGCCACGGGGTTTGAAGCTTTCTTT. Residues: CSVATGFEAFF.

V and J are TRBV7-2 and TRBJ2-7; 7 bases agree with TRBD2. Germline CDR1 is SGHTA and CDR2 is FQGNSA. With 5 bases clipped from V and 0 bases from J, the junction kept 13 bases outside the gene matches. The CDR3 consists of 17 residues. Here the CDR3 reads CASSLGVWGGNSYEQYF. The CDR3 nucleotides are TGTGCCAGCAGCCTAGGGGTGTGGGGGGGTAACTCCTACGAGCAGTACTTC.

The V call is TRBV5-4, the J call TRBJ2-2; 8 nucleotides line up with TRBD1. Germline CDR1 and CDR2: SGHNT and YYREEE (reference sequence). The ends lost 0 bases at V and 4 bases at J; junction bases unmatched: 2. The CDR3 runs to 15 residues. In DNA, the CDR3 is TGTGCCAGCAGCTTGGTGGACAGGGTCACCGGGGAGCTGTTTTTT. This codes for CASSLVDRVTGELFF.

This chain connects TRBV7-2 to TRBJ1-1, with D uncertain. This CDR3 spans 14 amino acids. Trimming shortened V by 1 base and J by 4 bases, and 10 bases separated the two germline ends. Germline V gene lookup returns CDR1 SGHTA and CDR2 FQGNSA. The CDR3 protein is CASSLVRGVTEAFF. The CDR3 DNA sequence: TGTGCCAGCAGCTTAGTCCGGGGAGTCACTGAAGCTTTCTTT.

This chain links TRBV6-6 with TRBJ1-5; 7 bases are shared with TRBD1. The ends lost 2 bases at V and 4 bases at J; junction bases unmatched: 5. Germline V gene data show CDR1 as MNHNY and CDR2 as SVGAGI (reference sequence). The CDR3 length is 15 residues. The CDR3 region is CASSYGDRENQPQHF. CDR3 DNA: TGTGCCAGCAGTTACGGAGACAGGGAGAATCAGCCCCAGCATTTT.

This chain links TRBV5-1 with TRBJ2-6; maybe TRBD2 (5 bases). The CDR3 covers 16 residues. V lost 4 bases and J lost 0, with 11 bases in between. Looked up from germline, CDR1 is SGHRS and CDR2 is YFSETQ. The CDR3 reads CASSEEALSGANVLTF. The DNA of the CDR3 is TGCGCCAGCAGCGAGGAGGCCCTCTCTGGGGCCAACGTCCTGACTTTC.

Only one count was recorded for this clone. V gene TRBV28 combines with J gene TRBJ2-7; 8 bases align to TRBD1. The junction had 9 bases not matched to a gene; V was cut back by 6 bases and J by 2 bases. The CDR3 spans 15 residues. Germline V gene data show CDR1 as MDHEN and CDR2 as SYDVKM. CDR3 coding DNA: TGTGCCAGCAGCTCCCTATCAGGGGGCACCTACGAGCAGTACTTC. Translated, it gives CASSSLSGGTYEQYF.

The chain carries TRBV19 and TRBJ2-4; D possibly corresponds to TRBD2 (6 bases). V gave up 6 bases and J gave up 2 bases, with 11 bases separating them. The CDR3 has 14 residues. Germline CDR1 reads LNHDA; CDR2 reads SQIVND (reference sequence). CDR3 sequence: CASSRGFSKNIQYF. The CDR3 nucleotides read TGTGCCAGTAGCCGGGGGTTTTCCAAAAACATTCAGTACTTC.

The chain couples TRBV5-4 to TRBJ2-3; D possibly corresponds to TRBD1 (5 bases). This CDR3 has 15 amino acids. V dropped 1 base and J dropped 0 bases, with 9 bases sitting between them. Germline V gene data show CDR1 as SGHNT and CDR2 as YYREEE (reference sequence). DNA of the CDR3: TGTGCCAGCAGCTTGTGGCAGGGAAGCACAGATACGCAGTATTTT. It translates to CASSLWQGSTDTQYF.

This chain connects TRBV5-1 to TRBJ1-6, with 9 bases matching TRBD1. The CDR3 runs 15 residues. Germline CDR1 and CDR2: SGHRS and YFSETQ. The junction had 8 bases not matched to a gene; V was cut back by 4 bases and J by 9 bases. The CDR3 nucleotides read TGCGCCAGCAGCATACCGGGACAGGGAACTTCACCCCTCCACTTT. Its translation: CASSIPGQGTSPLHF. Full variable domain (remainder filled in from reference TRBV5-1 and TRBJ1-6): KAGVTQTPRYLIKTRGQQVTLSCSPISGHRSVSWYQQTPGQGLQFLFEYFSETQRNKGNFPGRFSGRQFSNSRSEMNVSTLELGDSALYLCASSIPGQGTSPLHFGNGTRLTVT.

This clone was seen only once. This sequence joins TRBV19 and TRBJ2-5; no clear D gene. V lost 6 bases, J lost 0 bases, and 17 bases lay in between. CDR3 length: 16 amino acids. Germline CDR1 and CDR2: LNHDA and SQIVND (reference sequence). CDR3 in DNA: TGTGCCAGTAGCCCCGGTCCCGGAGTCTACCAAGAGACCCAGTACTTC. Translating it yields CASSPGPGVYQETQYF.

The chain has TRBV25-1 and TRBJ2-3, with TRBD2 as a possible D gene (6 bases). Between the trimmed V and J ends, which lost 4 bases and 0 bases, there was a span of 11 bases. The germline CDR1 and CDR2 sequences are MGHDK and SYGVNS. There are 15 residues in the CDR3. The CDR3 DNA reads TGTGCCAGCAGTGCCCTAGCGACTAGCACAGATACGCAGTATTTT. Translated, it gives CASSALATSTDTQYF.

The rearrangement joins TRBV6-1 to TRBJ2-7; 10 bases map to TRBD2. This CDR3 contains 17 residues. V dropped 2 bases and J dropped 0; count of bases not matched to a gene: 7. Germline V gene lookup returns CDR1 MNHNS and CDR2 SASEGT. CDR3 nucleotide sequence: TGTGCCAGCAGTGAAAGGTTAGCTAGCGGGAGCTCCTACGAGCAGTACTTC. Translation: CASSERLASGSSYEQYF.

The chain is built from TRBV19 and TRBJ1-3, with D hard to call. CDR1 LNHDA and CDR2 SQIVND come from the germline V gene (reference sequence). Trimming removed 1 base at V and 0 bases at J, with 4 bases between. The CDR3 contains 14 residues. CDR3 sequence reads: CASSIAYSGNTIYF. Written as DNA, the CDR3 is TGTGCCAGTAGTATAGCCTACTCTGGAAACACCATATATTTT.

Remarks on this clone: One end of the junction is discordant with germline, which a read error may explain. CDR3 DNA: TGTGCCAGCAGGGAAGTAAGGGAGACAGGGGAAGAGCAGTACTTC. The encoded protein is CASREVRETGEEQYF. The chain couples TRBV2 to TRBJ2-7; 8 nucleotides match TRBD1. The V gene's germline CDR1 is SNHLY and CDR2 FYNNEI. The CDR3 runs to 15 residues.

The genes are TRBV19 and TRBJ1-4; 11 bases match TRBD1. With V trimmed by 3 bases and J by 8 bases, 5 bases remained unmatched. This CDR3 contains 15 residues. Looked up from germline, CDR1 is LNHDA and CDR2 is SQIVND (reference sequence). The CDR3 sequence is CASSMRTGGGEKLFF. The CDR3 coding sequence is TGTGCCAGTAGTATGAGGACAGGGGGCGGCGAAAAACTGTTTTTT.

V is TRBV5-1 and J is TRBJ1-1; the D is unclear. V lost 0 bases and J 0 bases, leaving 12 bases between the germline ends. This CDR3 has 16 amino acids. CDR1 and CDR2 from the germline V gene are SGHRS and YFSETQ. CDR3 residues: CASSLARYNMNTEAFF. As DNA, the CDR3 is TGCGCCAGCAGCTTGGCCCGATACAACATGAACACTGAAGCTTTCTTT.

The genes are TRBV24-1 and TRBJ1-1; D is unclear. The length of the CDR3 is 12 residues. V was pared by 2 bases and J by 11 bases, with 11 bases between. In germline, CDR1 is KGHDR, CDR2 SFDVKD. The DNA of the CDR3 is TGTGCCACCAGTGATTCTGCAGGTCGGGCTTTCTTT. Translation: CATSDSAGRAFF.

The CDR3 region has the DNA TGTGCCAGCAGTTTGAGCGGACTAGCGGGAGCGTCGAATGAGCAGTTCTTC. Protein: CASSLSGLAGASNEQFF. This chain connects TRBV28 to TRBJ2-1; TRBD2 matches at 13 bases. The CDR3 is made up of 17 amino acids. CDR1 and CDR2 from the germline V gene are MDHEN and SYDVKM. Trimming cost V 3 bases and J 7 bases; bases outside gene matches: 9.

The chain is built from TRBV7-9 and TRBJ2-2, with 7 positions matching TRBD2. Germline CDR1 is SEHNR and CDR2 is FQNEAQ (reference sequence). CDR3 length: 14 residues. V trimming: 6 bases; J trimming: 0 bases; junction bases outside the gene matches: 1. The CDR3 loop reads CASSRGANTGELFF. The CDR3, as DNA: TGTGCCAGCAGTCGGGGGGCGAACACCGGGGAGCTGTTTTTT.

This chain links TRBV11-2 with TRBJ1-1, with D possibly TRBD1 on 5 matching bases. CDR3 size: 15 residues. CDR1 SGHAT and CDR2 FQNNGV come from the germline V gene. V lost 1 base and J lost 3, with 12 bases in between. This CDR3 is CASSLGRADYTEAFF. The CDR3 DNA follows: TGTGCCAGCAGCTTAGGCAGGGCCGATTACACTGAAGCTTTCTTT.